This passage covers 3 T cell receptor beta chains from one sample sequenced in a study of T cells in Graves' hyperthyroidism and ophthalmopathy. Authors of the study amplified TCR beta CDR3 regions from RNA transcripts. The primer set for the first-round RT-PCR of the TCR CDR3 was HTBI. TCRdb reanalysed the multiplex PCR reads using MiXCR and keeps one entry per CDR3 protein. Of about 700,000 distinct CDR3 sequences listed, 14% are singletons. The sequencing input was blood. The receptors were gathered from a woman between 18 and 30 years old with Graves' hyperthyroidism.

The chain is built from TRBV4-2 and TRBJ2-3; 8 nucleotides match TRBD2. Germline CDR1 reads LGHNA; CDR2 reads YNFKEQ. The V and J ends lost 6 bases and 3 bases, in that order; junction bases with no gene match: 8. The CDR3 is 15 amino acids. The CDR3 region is CASRESGGPTDTQYF. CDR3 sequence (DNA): TGTGCCAGCAGGGAGTCGGGAGGGCCTACAGATACGCAGTATTTT.

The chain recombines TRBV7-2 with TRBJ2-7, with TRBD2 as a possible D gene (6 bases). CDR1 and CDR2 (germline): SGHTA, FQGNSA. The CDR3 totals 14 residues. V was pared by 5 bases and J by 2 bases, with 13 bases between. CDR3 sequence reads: CASSIGSVTYEQYF. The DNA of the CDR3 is TGTGCCAGCAGCATCGGGAGCGTAACCTACGAGCAGTACTTC.

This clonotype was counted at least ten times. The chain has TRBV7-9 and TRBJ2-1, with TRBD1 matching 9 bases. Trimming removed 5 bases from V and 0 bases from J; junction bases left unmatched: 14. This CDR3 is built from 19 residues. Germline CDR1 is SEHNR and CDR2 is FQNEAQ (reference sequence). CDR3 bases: TGTGCCAGCAGCCCCTCCCCCACCCTGACAGGGGGCTCCTACAATGAGCAGTTCTTC. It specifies CASSPSPTLTGGSYNEQFF.